A selection of T cell receptor beta chains follows, all from one sample in a study of T cell responses to AZD1222 COVID-19 vaccine. Using immunoSEQ multiplex PCR, the repertoire was profiled, and TCRdb retains in-frame clones only, with some absent. The table lists more than 100,000 clones, approximately 89% of them singletons. The sequencing here drew on peripheral blood, taken on day 0 of AZD1222 vaccination. Every receptor here comes from an adult in good health. CDR3s include the opening cysteine and the closing phenylalanine or tryptophan. Fields, in order: D gene, V gene, clone size, J gene, CDR3 protein, CDR3 DNA. The D gene is left open where the match is weak. A clone size is listed for some rows: how often the clone was seen (once, few, many), or a class if it is expanded.

.	TRBV7-8	.	TRBJ2-7	CASGLTYEQYF	TGTGCCAGCGGCCTGACCTACGAGCAGTACTTC
.	TRBV7-2	few	TRBJ2-7	CASSFSGLDREQYF	TGTGCCAGCAGCTTCTCGGGGCTAGATAGGGAGCAGTACTTC
.	TRBV19	.	TRBJ2-2	CASRVGMGTGELFF	TGTGCCAGTAGGGTAGGGATGGGGACCGGGGAGCTGTTTTTT
.	TRBV11-3	few	TRBJ1-1	CASSLVPATEAFF	TGTGCCAGCAGCTTAGTTCCCGCCACTGAAGCTTTCTTT
.	TRBV28	.	TRBJ1-4	CASRKRGWENEKLFF	TGTGCCAGCCGAAAGAGGGGATGGGAGAATGAAAAACTGTTTTTT
.	TRBV5-6	.	TRBJ2-7	CASSLGSSYEQYF	TGTGCCAGCAGCCTCGGATCCTCCTACGAGCAGTACTTC
.	TRBV11-2	.	TRBJ1-2	CASSLVYGYTF	TGTGCCAGCAGCTTAGTTTATGGCTACACCTTC
TRBD1	TRBV6-6	.	TRBJ1-2	CASRLSTGPYGYTF	TGTGCCAGCAGACTGTCGACAGGGCCCTATGGCTACACCTTC
.	TRBV7-2	once	TRBJ2-2	CASSSRRGVSGELFF	TGTGCCAGCAGCTCACGCCGGGGTGTAAGCGGGGAGCTGTTTTTT
.	TRBV19	.	TRBJ1-1	CASDDRQNTEAFF	TGTGCCAGTGATGACAGACAGAACACTGAAGCTTTCTTT
TRBD1	TRBV6-5	.	TRBJ1-6	CASSYTDRGNSPLHF	TGTGCCAGCAGTTACACGGACAGGGGTAATTCACCCCTCCACTTT
.	TRBV18	.	TRBJ1-5	CASSPGGDQPQHF	TGTGCCAGCTCACCAGGAGGGGATCAGCCCCAGCATTTT
.	TRBV7-9	few	TRBJ1-2	CASSPELTELAYTF	TGTGCCAGCAGCCCGGAACTTACGGAACTGGCTTACACCTTC
.	TRBV3-1/TRBV3-2	few	TRBJ2-7	CASSRQNYEQYF	TGTGCCAGCAGTCGACAGAATTACGAGCAGTACTTC
.	TRBV7-9	.	TRBJ1-3	CASSDQARGSQQGGNTIYF	TGTGCCAGCAGCGACCAAGCCCGAGGATCCCAACAGGGCGGAAACACCATATATTTT
.	TRBV5-1	.	TRBJ1-2	CASQGGGAQDYGYTF	TGCGCCAGTCAAGGTGGAGGGGCGCAGGACTATGGCTACACCTTC
.	TRBV11-2	.	TRBJ2-1	CASSLYGGPSYNEQFF	TGTGCCAGCAGCTTATATGGGGGGCCCTCCTACAATGAGCAGTTCTTC
.	TRBV5-4	.	TRBJ1-5	CASSLGGGNQPQHF	TGTGCCAGCAGCTTGGGAGGGGGGAATCAGCCCCAGCATTTT
.	TRBV6-5	few	TRBJ1-2	CASSRQTAPHGYTF	TGTGCCAGCAGCCGCCAGACAGCGCCCCATGGCTACACCTTC
.	TRBV19	.	TRBJ1-2	CASKPDAGTPNYGYTF	TGTGCCAGCAAACCGGATGCGGGGACACCTAACTATGGCTACACCTTC
TRBD1	TRBV6-5	.	TRBJ1-4	CATGTVRKLFF	TGTGCCACCGGGACAGTTCGAAAACTGTTTTTT
.	TRBV7-2	.	TRBJ1-1	CASSLAIRSEAFF	TGTGCCAGCAGCTTAGCGATCAGGTCTGAAGCTTTCTTT
.	TRBV19	.	TRBJ1-5	CASSNAHGNQPQHF	TGTGCCAGTAGCAATGCCCATGGCAATCAGCCCCAGCATTTT
.	TRBV19	.	TRBJ2-4	CASSPIRREDQNIQYF	TGTGCCAGTAGCCCTATCAGGAGGGAAGACCAAAACATTCAGTACTTC
.	TRBV18	once	TRBJ1-5	CASSPTENQPQHF	TGTGCCAGCTCACCAACCGAGAATCAGCCCCAGCATTTT
.	TRBV2	.	TRBJ1-4	CASSPNTGSGNEKLFF	TGTGCCAGCAGTCCTAACACAGGGTCAGGAAATGAAAAACTGTTTTTT
.	TRBV6-2/TRBV6-3	.	TRBJ1-1	CASSYGTWAHTEAFF	TGTGCCAGCAGTTACGGGACGTGGGCCCACACTGAAGCTTTCTTT
.	TRBV11-2	once	TRBJ2-1	CASSFPRDPVYNEQFF	TGTGCCAGCAGCTTCCCGAGGGACCCGGTCTACAATGAGCAGTTCTTC
TRBD1	TRBV29-1	few	TRBJ1-5	CSVAGQGANQPQHF	TGCAGCGTTGCTGGACAGGGGGCGAATCAGCCCCAGCATTTT
TRBD2	TRBV5-1	few	TRBJ2-7	CASASGGDEQYF	TGCGCCAGCGCTAGCGGGGGGGATGAGCAGTACTTC
.	TRBV5-6	.	TRBJ1-6	CASSLAAGSPLHF	TGTGCCAGCAGCTTGGCTGCAGGTTCACCCCTCCACTTT
TRBD1	TRBV7-2	.	TRBJ1-2	CASTRDSRYGYTF	TGTGCCAGCACGCGGGACAGCCGATATGGCTACACCTTC
TRBD1	TRBV9	.	TRBJ2-1	CASSVVDRAYNEQFF	TGTGCCAGCAGCGTGGTGGACAGGGCCTACAATGAGCAGTTCTTC
.	TRBV19	.	TRBJ1-6	CASSFSGSRSPLHF	TGTGCCAGTAGTTTCTCAGGGTCAAGGTCACCCCTCCACTTT
.	TRBV3-1/TRBV3-2	.	TRBJ2-7	CASSQDYRSYEQYF	TGTGCCAGCAGCCAAGATTACCGATCCTACGAGCAGTACTTC
TRBD2	TRBV14	.	TRBJ2-7	CASSPGTIHEQYF	TGTGCCAGCAGCCCCGGGACTATCCACGAGCAGTACTTC
.	TRBV11-2	.	TRBJ2-1	CASSLSLYGEQFF	TGTGCCAGCAGCTTATCCCTGTACGGGGAGCAGTTCTTC
.	TRBV27	.	TRBJ1-2	CASGPRAYGYTF	TGTGCCAGCGGGCCCAGGGCCTATGGCTACACCTTC
.	TRBV3-1/TRBV3-2	.	TRBJ2-7	CASSHSGAYEQYF	TGTGCCAGCAGCCATAGCGGTGCCTACGAGCAGTACTTC
.	TRBV9	.	TRBJ2-1	CASTPRGLSYNEQFF	TGTGCCAGCACCCCCCGCGGACTGAGCTACAATGAGCAGTTCTTC
TRBD1	TRBV9	.	TRBJ2-7	CASSVNPNRGVHEQYF	TGTGCCAGCAGCGTAAATCCCAACAGGGGAGTCCACGAGCAGTACTTC
.	TRBV4-2	.	TRBJ1-4	CASSRPRDGVTTNEKLFF	TGTGCCAGCAGCCGCCCCCGGGACGGAGTTACAACTAATGAAAAACTGTTTTTT
.	TRBV15	.	TRBJ2-5	CATSRDPSGLETQYF	TGTGCCACCAGCAGAGATCCCAGTGGACTAGAGACCCAGTACTTC
.	TRBV2	.	TRBJ2-4	CASSSYLAKNIQYF	TGTGCCAGCAGTAGCTACTTAGCCAAAAACATTCAGTACTTC
TRBD1	TRBV18	.	TRBJ2-3	CASSGQGRDTQYF	TGTGCCAGCTCTGGACAGGGAAGAGATACGCAGTATTTT
.	TRBV19	.	TRBJ1-5	CASNRVNQPQHF	TGTGCCAGTAACAGGGTCAATCAGCCCCAGCATTTT
TRBD1	TRBV27	.	TRBJ1-5	CASSLTGTALNQPQHF	TGTGCCAGCAGTTTAACCGGGACAGCCCTCAATCAGCCCCAGCATTTT
.	TRBV12-3/TRBV12-4	.	TRBJ2-2	CASSLLGYLFF	TGTGCCAGCAGTCTCCTTGGGTATCTGTTTTTT
.	TRBV7-8	.	TRBJ1-1	CASSLYGTSNTEAFF	TGTGCCAGCAGCTTGTATGGGACCTCGAACACTGAAGCTTTCTTT
.	TRBV19	once	TRBJ1-6	CASKVRTEDNSPLHF	TGTGCCAGTAAAGTTAGGACAGAAGATAATTCACCCCTCCACTTT
.	TRBV11-3	once	TRBJ2-7	CASSLRVSYEQYF	TGTGCCAGCAGCTTGAGGGTTTCCTACGAGCAGTACTTC
.	TRBV20-1	.	TRBJ2-3	CSASISLDTQYF	TGCAGTGCTAGTATTTCCTTAGATACGCAGTATTTT
TRBD2	TRBV4-2	few	TRBJ2-7	CASSQESGDYYEQYF	TGTGCCAGCAGCCAAGAGAGCGGGGATTACTACGAGCAGTACTTC
TRBD1	TRBV6-5	.	TRBJ1-2	CASSDRGFYGYTF	TGTGCCAGCAGCGACAGGGGATTCTATGGCTACACCTTC
.	TRBV5-1	.	TRBJ1-1	CASSLASDRNTEAFF	TGCGCCAGCAGCTTGGCCTCAGACAGGAACACTGAAGCTTTCTTT
TRBD1	TRBV6-5	.	TRBJ2-1	CAGRDRGYNEQFF	TGTGCCGGCCGGGACAGGGGATACAATGAGCAGTTCTTC
.	TRBV5-4	.	TRBJ1-1	CASSLEGGRNTEAFF	TGTGCCAGCAGCTTGGAGGGGGGGCGGAACACTGAAGCTTTCTTT
.	TRBV2	once	TRBJ2-3	CAGRGGQFTDTQYF	TGTGCCGGGCGTGGGGGCCAATTTACAGATACGCAGTATTTT
.	TRBV4-3	.	TRBJ2-7	CASSQVLQSYEQYF	TGCGCCAGCAGCCAAGTTCTCCAGTCCTACGAGCAGTACTTC
.	TRBV12-3/TRBV12-4	once	TRBJ2-5	CASSLWGRTQYF	TGTGCCAGCAGTTTATGGGGTAGGACCCAGTACTTC